A selection of T cell receptor beta chains follows, all from one sample in a study of T-cell reconstitution after alpha-beta-depleted transplantation in children. Each CDR3 protein is one row after TCRdb ran MiXCR on the PCR reads. The sample gives approximately 200,000 distinct CDR3 sequences, about 14% of which show up once; roughly an eighth is in the top ten. The specimen comprised PBMCs from the stem cell graft donor, sampled from the stem cell graft. These receptors originate from a human donor who donated a stem cell graft to a child with acute lymphoblastic leukemia. The CDR3 runs from the conserved cysteine through the conserved F or W. The D gene is left open where the match is weak. Part of the rows lack a size; the others show once, few, many or a class for expanded clones.

v_gene	j_gene	d_gene	abundance	CDR3aa	CDR3nt
TRBV29-1	TRBJ1-4	.	many	CSVEDRGDNEKLFF	TGCAGCGTTGAAGATCGGGGGGATAATGAAAAACTGTTTTTT
TRBV10-3	TRBJ1-3	.	many	CAIKTALGNTIYF	TGTGCCATCAAAACAGCTCTGGGAAACACCATATATTTT
TRBV20-1	TRBJ1-1	.	.	CSARTGSGWTEAFF	TGCAGTGCTAGAACGGGGTCCGGGTGGACTGAAGCTTTCTTT
TRBV6-5	TRBJ2-2	TRBD1	many	CASLQGASGELFF	TGTGCCAGCCTACAGGGGGCTTCCGGGGAGCTGTTTTTT
TRBV30	TRBJ1-1	TRBD1	.	CAWGTGDAFF	TGTGCCTGGGGGACAGGTGATGCTTTCTTT
TRBV29-1	TRBJ2-1	.	many	CSVDTDQRYNEQFF	TGCAGCGTTGATACGGACCAGCGTTACAATGAGCAGTTCTTC
TRBV25-1	TRBJ1-1	TRBD1	many	CASSRALTGRSPEAFF	TGTGCCAGCAGTCGTGCCCTGACAGGGAGATCCCCTGAAGCTTTCTTT
TRBV20-1	TRBJ2-3	.	many	CSARDGRGITSSTDTQYF	TGCAGTGCTAGAGATGGGCGGGGAATCACCTCTAGCACAGATACGCAGTATTTT
TRBV12-3/TRBV12-4	TRBJ1-2	.	many	CASSLTKGRGGYTF	TGTGCCAGCAGTTTAACAAAGGGGAGAGGTGGCTACACCTTC
TRBV5-4	TRBJ1-2	TRBD1	many	CASSGYRGNYGYTF	TGTGCCAGCAGCGGATACAGGGGGAACTATGGCTACACCTTC
TRBV20-1	TRBJ1-4	.	.	CSARVQGAKTEKLFF	TGCAGTGCTAGAGTGCAGGGAGCTAAGACTGAAAAACTGTTTTTT
TRBV9	TRBJ2-3	.	.	CASGKGSGSTGTDTQYF	TGTGCCAGCGGGAAGGGCAGCGGGTCGACGGGCACAGATACGCAGTATTTT
TRBV5-8	TRBJ2-7	.	many	CASAKGLYEQYF	TGTGCCAGCGCGAAGGGTTTGTACGAGCAGTACTTC
TRBV7-2	TRBJ2-5	TRBD2	many	CASSLSPGLAEETQYF	TGTGCCAGCAGCTTAAGTCCGGGACTAGCGGAAGAGACCCAGTACTTC
TRBV30	TRBJ2-7	TRBD1	many	CAWRLPGQGYEQYF	TGTGCCTGGAGACTACCGGGACAGGGCTACGAGCAGTACTTC
TRBV20-1	TRBJ1-5	.	many	CSARGEGHGEDQPQHF	TGCAGTGCTAGAGGGGAGGGACACGGGGAAGATCAGCCCCAGCATTTT
TRBV12-3/TRBV12-4	TRBJ1-3	.	many	CASSLMDTGNTIYF	TGTGCCAGCAGTTTAATGGACACTGGAAACACCATATATTTT
TRBV5-5	TRBJ2-7	.	.	CAMGPGLPGYEQYF	TGTGCCATGGGCCCTGGACTCCCGGGCTACGAGCAGTACTTC
TRBV20-1	TRBJ1-3	.	many	CSASQRGDPSGNTIYF	TGCAGTGCTAGTCAGCGGGGGGATCCCTCTGGAAACACCATATATTTT
TRBV5-1	TRBJ1-6	TRBD1	few	CASSPDRATNSPLHF	TGCGCCAGCAGTCCGGACAGGGCTACTAATTCACCCCTCCACTTT
TRBV24-1	TRBJ2-7	TRBD2	many	CATSEETSGAYEQYF	TGTGCCACCAGTGAAGAGACTAGCGGGGCCTACGAGCAGTACTTC
TRBV7-9	TRBJ2-7	TRBD2	many	CASSSGERGELYEQYF	TGTGCCAGCAGCTCCGGGGAACGGGGGGAGCTATACGAGCAGTACTTC
TRBV12-3/TRBV12-4	TRBJ2-7	.	many	CASRRSGSSYEQYF	TGTGCCAGCAGGCGCAGTGGAAGCTCCTACGAGCAGTACTTC
TRBV28	TRBJ1-5	TRBD1	once	CASSSIQGAEGNQPQHF	TGTGCCAGCAGTTCCATACAGGGGGCCGAGGGCAATCAGCCCCAGCATTTT
TRBV7-8	TRBJ2-2	TRBD1	many	CASSLRQGAGTGELFF	TGTGCCAGCAGCCTTAGACAGGGGGCAGGCACCGGGGAGCTGTTTTTT
TRBV6-5	TRBJ2-7	.	.	CASSYFHGANHEQYF	TGTGCCAGCAGTTACTTCCATGGGGCTAACCACGAGCAGTACTTC
TRBV29-1	TRBJ2-1	.	many	CSVDKTGQADEQFF	TGCAGCGTGGATAAGACAGGTCAGGCCGATGAGCAGTTCTTC
TRBV29-1	TRBJ2-2	TRBD2	many	CSVEGKPGLEAGELFF	TGCAGCGTTGAGGGGAAACCGGGACTAGAGGCCGGGGAGCTGTTTTTT
TRBV19	TRBJ1-4	TRBD1	many	CASRGQGNEKLFF	TGTGCCAGCCGGGGACAGGGCAATGAAAAACTGTTTTTT
TRBV7-9	TRBJ1-5	.	many	CASSLVGGYNQPQHF	TGTGCCAGCAGCTTAGTCGGGGGTTACAATCAGCCCCAGCATTTT
TRBV29-1	TRBJ2-1	.	many	CSVEGPGVRENEQFF	TGCAGCGTTGAGGGCCCAGGGGTAAGAGAGAATGAGCAGTTCTTC
TRBV10-1	TRBJ1-6	.	many	CASSETGLSPLHF	TGCGCCAGCAGTGAGACAGGGTTGTCACCCCTCCACTTT
TRBV13	TRBJ2-1	TRBD1	.	CTSSLSVGQGVLGNEQFF	TGTACCAGCAGCCTTAGTGTCGGACAGGGGGTCTTGGGGAATGAGCAGTTCTTC
TRBV5-1	TRBJ1-2	TRBD1	many	CASSLTTGGEGYTF	TGCGCCAGCAGCTTGACGACAGGGGGGGAAGGCTACACCTTC
TRBV11-2	TRBJ2-1	.	many	CASSPGSGDGNEQFF	TGTGCCAGCAGCCCCGGGTCGGGAGATGGGAATGAGCAGTTCTTC
TRBV5-1	TRBJ2-1	TRBD2	many	CASSLVASGRGNEQFF	TGCGCCAGCAGCTTGGTGGCTAGCGGGAGAGGAAATGAGCAGTTCTTC
TRBV25-1	TRBJ2-7	TRBD1	.	CASSGKQGANHYEQYF	TGTGCCAGCAGTGGCAAACAGGGGGCGAATCACTACGAGCAGTACTTC
TRBV19	TRBJ2-3	TRBD1	many	CASGTGPGDTQYF	TGTGCCAGTGGGACAGGGCCTGGGGATACGCAGTATTTT
TRBV25-1	TRBJ1-2	.	many	CASSESGYGYTF	TGTGCCAGCAGTGAATCGGGCTATGGCTACACCTTC
TRBV7-5	TRBJ2-1	.	.	CISVPEAPERVSNDEQFF	.
TRBV5-1	TRBJ2-2	TRBD2	many	CASSLAREGHTGELFF	TGCGCCAGCAGCTTGGCGCGGGAGGGTCACACCGGGGAGCTGTTTTTT
TRBV5-1	TRBJ2-5	TRBD2	many	CASSLLAGGQETQYF	TGCGCCAGCAGCTTACTAGCGGGTGGCCAAGAGACCCAGTACTTC
TRBV29-1	TRBJ2-5	TRBD1	many	CSGRQGVEETQYF	TGCAGCGGTAGACAGGGGGTAGAAGAGACCCAGTACTTC
TRBV7-2	TRBJ2-1	.	many	CASSRTRSGVEQFF	TGTGCCAGCAGCCGAACTAGGTCGGGTGTCGAGCAGTTCTTC
TRBV5-1	TRBJ2-7	TRBD1	many	CASSLRTGQGNEQYF	TGCGCCAGCAGCTTGAGAACGGGACAGGGAAACGAGCAGTACTTC
TRBV20-1	TRBJ2-4	.	many	CSAPRGNIQYF	TGCAGTGCCCCGAGGGGAAACATTCAGTACTTC
TRBV7-2	TRBJ2-1	.	many	CASSRRRGSYNEQFF	TGTGCCAGCAGCCGTCGGAGGGGGTCCTACAATGAGCAGTTCTTC
TRBV28	TRBJ1-5	TRBD1	.	CASSVTGGYQPQHF	TGTGCCAGCAGTGTAACAGGGGGCTATCAGCCCCAGCATTTT
TRBV10-2	TRBJ2-3	TRBD2	many	CASSLAGAGDTQYF	TGCGCCAGCAGCTTAGCGGGAGCGGGAGATACGCAGTATTTT
TRBV6-1	TRBJ1-1	.	.	CASSRVGYNTEAFF	TGTGCCAGCAGTCGCGTCGGGTATAACACTGAAGCTTTCTTT
TRBV12-3/TRBV12-4	TRBJ1-1	.	many	CASNRVGTEAFF	TGTGCCAGCAATCGGGTAGGGACTGAAGCTTTCTTT
TRBV20-1	TRBJ2-4	TRBD2	many	CSARGGGGKNIQYF	TGCAGTGCTAGGGGCGGGGGGGGCAAAAACATTCAGTACTTC
TRBV20-1	TRBJ2-2	.	many	CSARGQGPGELFF	TGCAGTGCTAGAGGGCAAGGCCCTGGGGAGCTGTTTTTT
TRBV7-9	TRBJ2-1	.	few	CASSLVGGEQFF	TGTGCCAGCAGCTTAGTTGGGGGAGAGCAGTTCTTC
TRBV5-1	TRBJ2-3	.	many	CASSRGPLGGTDTQYF	TGCGCCAGCAGCCGGGGCCCCCTTGGAGGAACAGATACGCAGTATTTT
TRBV5-1	TRBJ1-2	.	many	CASSPDPWNYGYTF	TGCGCCAGCAGCCCGGACCCCTGGAACTATGGCTACACCTTC
TRBV5-1	TRBJ1-2	TRBD1	few	CASSLARDRMADYGYTF	TGCGCCAGCAGCTTGGCCCGGGACAGGATGGCTGACTATGGCTACACCTTC
TRBV27	TRBJ2-7	TRBD1	many	CASSWDRATEQYF	TGTGCCAGCAGCTGGGACAGGGCTACCGAGCAGTACTTC